This T cell receptor beta chain emerged from a study of metastatic and nonmetastatic thyroid tumors. Before thyroid surgery, none of the patients had received any treatment. TCRdb recomputed clones from the PCR reads via MiXCR. The sample contains nearly 35,000 clones, approximately 17% of which appear only once. This clone has a handful of counts. The junction departs from the called germline gene at one end, perhaps through a read error. This sample also contains other DNA sequences that code for the same CDR3. CDR1 is MDHEN, CDR2 SYDVKM, per germline. The CDR3 covers 13 residues. The sequencing sample was made of blood. This chain joins TRBV28 and TRBJ1-6; no definite D call. This clonotype was sampled from a female donor with papillary thyroid cancer or a benign thyroid nodule (not recorded which). Some clones in this sample may be carry-over from other donors' samples. CDR3 protein: CASLGHFNSPLHF. The CDR3 DNA is TGCGCCAGCCTGGGTCATTTCAATTCGCCCCTCCACTTT.